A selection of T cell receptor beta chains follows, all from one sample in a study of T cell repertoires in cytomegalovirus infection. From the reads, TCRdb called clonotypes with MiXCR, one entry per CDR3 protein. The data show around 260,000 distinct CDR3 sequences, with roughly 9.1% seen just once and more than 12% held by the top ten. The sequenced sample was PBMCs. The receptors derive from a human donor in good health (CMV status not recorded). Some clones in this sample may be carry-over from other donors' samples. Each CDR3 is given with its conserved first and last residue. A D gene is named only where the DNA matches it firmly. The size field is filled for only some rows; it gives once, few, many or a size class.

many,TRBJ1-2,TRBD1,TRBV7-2,TGTGCCAGCAGCTTAGCGCAGGGGGCGCGAGGCTACACCTTC,CASSLAQGARGYTF
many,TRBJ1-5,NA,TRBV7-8,TGTGCCAGCAGCTCCAACATAGATAGGCCCCAGCATTTT,CASSSNIDRPQHF
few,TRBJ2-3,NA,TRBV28,TGTGCCAGCAGCGACGTGCCAGATACGCAGTATTTT,CASSDVPDTQYF
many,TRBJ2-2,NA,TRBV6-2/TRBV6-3,TGTGCCAGCAGTTACGCGGGGCTGAACACCGGGGAGCTGTTTTTT,CASSYAGLNTGELFF
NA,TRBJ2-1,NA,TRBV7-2,TGTGCCAGCACCCTCGACAGAACCGGGAATGAGCAGTTCTTC,CASTLDRTGNEQFF
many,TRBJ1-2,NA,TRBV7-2,TGTGCCAGCAGCCCTAACCACTCCCCCGGGGGCTACACCTTC,CASSPNHSPGGYTF
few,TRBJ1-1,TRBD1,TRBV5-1,TGCGCCAGCAGCGTACCGGGACAGGGCACTGAAGCTTTCTTT,CASSVPGQGTEAFF
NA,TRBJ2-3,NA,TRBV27,TGTGCCAGCAGCGAGCTCATACTAGGTACGCAGTATTTT,CASSELILGTQYF
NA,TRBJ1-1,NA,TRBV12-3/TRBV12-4,TGTGCCAGCAGCCCAAGTTTCGGGGGAATGAACACTGAAGCTTTCTTT,CASSPSFGGMNTEAFF
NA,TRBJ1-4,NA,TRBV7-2,TGTGCCAGCAGCCCTGGGCCCAGGGGTACTAATGAAAAACTGTTTTTT,CASSPGPRGTNEKLFF
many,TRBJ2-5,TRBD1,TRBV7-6,TGTGCCAGCGGACTACGGGACAGGGGGATAGAGACCCAGTACTTC,CASGLRDRGIETQYF
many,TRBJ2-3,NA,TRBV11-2,TGTGCCAGCAACCTTCGCCATGGAGATACGCAGTATTTT,CASNLRHGDTQYF
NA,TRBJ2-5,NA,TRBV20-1,TGCAGTGCTTATCGACAGACCCAAGAGACCCAGTACTTC,CSAYRQTQETQYF
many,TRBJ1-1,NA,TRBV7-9,TGTGCCAGCAGCCGAGACCGGGTGAACACTGAAGCTTTCTTT,CASSRDRVNTEAFF
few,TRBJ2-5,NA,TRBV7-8,TGTGCCAGCAGCAGCCGAGGACTTTCCCAAGAGACCCAGTACTTC,CASSSRGLSQETQYF
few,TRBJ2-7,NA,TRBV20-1,TGCAGTGCTGCTCGGGACGGACAATCCTACGAGCAGTACTTC,CSAARDGQSYEQYF
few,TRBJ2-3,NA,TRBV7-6,TGTGCCAGCAGCTTACGGGCAGGGGCGGATACGCAGTATTTT,CASSLRAGADTQYF
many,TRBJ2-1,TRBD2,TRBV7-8,TGTGCCAGCAGCTTCCCGTTTAGCGGGGGGGCAAGGAATGAGCAGTTCTTC,CASSFPFSGGARNEQFF
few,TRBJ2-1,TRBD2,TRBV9,TGTGCCAGCAGCTCCGTAGCGGGCTCCTACAATGAGCAGTTCTTC,CASSSVAGSYNEQFF
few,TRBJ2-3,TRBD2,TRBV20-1,TGCAGTGCTACCAAGCTAGCGGGGGGACCAGATACGCAGTATTTT,CSATKLAGGPDTQYF
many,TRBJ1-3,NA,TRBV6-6,TGTGCCAGCAGTTACCTAAATTACCCTTTCGATTTT,CASSYLNYPFDF
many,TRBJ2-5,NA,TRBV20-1,TGCAGTGCCGGTGTTCGGACCCAGTACTTC,CSAGVRTQYF